These 8 T cell receptor beta chains share one sample of origin, sequenced in a study of regulatory T cells in long-lasting Graves disease. Construction of the TCR beta libraries employed iRepertoire HTBI primers in conjunction with Arm-PCR of CDR3 regions. TCRdb fed the multiplex PCR reads into MiXCR, producing one record per CDR3 protein. The sample includes more than 450,000 distinct CDR3 sequences, 12% seen only once; the top ten take roughly 9.3%. Indicated time point: newly diagnosed GD, antithyroid drugs for less than 3 months. After RNA was extracted from PBMCs, the TCR library was made from it. These data were also filed under a second study, of T cells in Graves' hyperthyroidism and ophthalmopathy.

The sequencing here drew on peripheral blood mononuclear cells (PBMCs), taken at new diagnosis, from a patient treated with antithyroid drugs. Receptor source: a young woman with Graves disease.

This clonotype came up a few times. V gene TRBV5-6 combines with J gene TRBJ2-1, with D perhaps matching TRBD1 (6 bases). The CDR3 is made up of 12 amino acids. The V gene lost 4 bases and the J gene lost 8 bases, with 10 bases spanning the gap. Germline V lookup: CDR1 SGHDT, CDR2 YYEEEE. The CDR3 region is CASSVQGHEQFF. Here the CDR3 DNA reads TGTGCCAGCAGCGTTCAGGGGCATGAGCAGTTCTTC.

This clonotype was detected ten times or more. J is TRBJ2-1 and V is TRBV30; 9 positions match TRBD1. The germline V gene has CDR1 GTSNPN and CDR2 SVGIG (reference sequence). V shed 7 bases and J 2 bases; nucleotides not matched to a gene: 9. This CDR3 has 15 residues. Here the CDR3 reads CAYILGTGPYNEQFF. In DNA, the CDR3 is TGTGCCTACATCCTGGGGACAGGGCCCTACAATGAGCAGTTCTTC.

This clonotype has only a few counts. The V and J genes are TRBV29-1 and TRBJ1-2, with D possibly being TRBD1 (5 bases). There are 13 residues in the CDR3. V lost 5 bases, J lost 0 bases, and 10 bases lay in between. The germline V gene has CDR1 SQVTM and CDR2 ANQGSEA. CDR3 nucleotide sequence: TGCAGCGTTTTGGACACCGCTAACTATGGCTACACCTTC. Translated: CSVLDTANYGYTF.

The chain combines TRBV6-5 with TRBJ1-5; maybe TRBD1 (6 bases). V was shortened by 1 base and J by 6 bases, with 19 bases between the two germline ends. The CDR3 consists of 17 residues. Germline loops: CDR1 MNHEY, CDR2 SVGAGI. The CDR3 protein is CASSYYRDTPTGQPQHF. CDR3 nucleotide sequence: TGTGCCAGCAGTTACTACCGGGACACCCCAACTGGTCAGCCCCAGCATTTT.

This clonotype was observed many times. The chain is built from TRBV7-2 and TRBJ2-1; 12 bases align to TRBD2. CDR3 length: 19 residues. Germline CDR1 and CDR2: SGHTA and FQGNSA. Trimming cost V 4 bases and J 3 bases; bases outside gene matches: 13. DNA for the CDR3: TGTGCCAGCAGCTCCCCAGACCAAAGACTAGCGGGAGACTACAATGAGCAGTTCTTC. Translated, it gives CASSSPDQRLAGDYNEQFF.

This clonotype appeared many times. V is TRBV11-2 and J is TRBJ1-1, with D unclear. Germline lookup yields CDR1 SGHAT and CDR2 FQNNGV. The V and J ends lost 3 bases and 1 base respectively, with 12 bases between them. The CDR3 is 15 residues long. CDR3 in DNA: TGTGCCAGCAGCTTGGTGTGGTCAGCGAACACTGAAGCTTTCTTT. Amino acids: CASSLVWSANTEAFF.

This clonotype was counted ten times or more. The chain has TRBV3-1 and TRBJ1-3, with D possibly matching TRBD1 (6 bases). Germline lookup yields CDR1 LGHDT and CDR2 YNNKEL (reference sequence). This CDR3 is 19 amino acids long. V shed 2 bases and J shed 3 bases, with 23 bases lying between them. The CDR3 DNA is TGTGCCAGCAGCCAACGAAACCCTAAGCCGGGCAGGGGTGGAAACACCATATATTTT. This codes for CASSQRNPKPGRGGNTIYF.

V is TRBV7-9 and J is TRBJ2-5, with a possible D match to TRBD1 (6 bases). The CDR3 is 16 residues long. Trimming removed 5 bases at V and 5 bases at J, with 21 bases between. Looked up from germline, CDR1 is SEHNR and CDR2 is FQNEAQ (reference sequence). For the CDR3, the DNA is TGTGCCAGCAGCCTCACCCAAGGACAGCTTGGGGAGACCCAGTACTTC. Its protein product is CASSLTQGQLGETQYF.